This is a list of T cell receptor beta chains from one sample in a study of T-cell reconstitution after alpha-beta-depleted transplantation in children. MiXCR, applied by TCRdb to the PCR reads, yields one record per CDR3 protein. The sample lists around 130,000 distinct CDR3 sequences, more than 9.5% occurring once. The input for sequencing was PBMCs, mostly from graft donor cells, taken 180 days after TCRalphabeta/CD19-depleted stem cell transplant. The receptors derive from a girl under three years old who had a stem cell transplant for combined immunodeficiency, so the T cells may come from the graft donor. Each CDR3 is given with its conserved first and last residue. The order of the fields is J gene, clone size, D gene, V gene, CDR3 protein, CDR3 DNA. A D gene is named only where the DNA matches it firmly. Size tells how often a clone was seen (once, few, many) or the class of an expanded clone, and some rows leave it out.

j_call: TRBJ2-7; clone_size: -; d_call: TRBD2; v_call: TRBV25-1; cdr3_aa: CASSPGLAGGRSEQYF; cdr3_nt: TGTGCCAGCAGCCCGGGACTAGCGGGAGGGCGCTCCGAGCAGTACTTC
j_call: TRBJ2-7; clone_size: few; d_call: -; v_call: TRBV6-1; cdr3_aa: CASSTPLGVSYEQYF; cdr3_nt: TGTGCCAGCAGCACTCCCCTGGGGGTTTCCTACGAGCAGTACTTC
j_call: TRBJ1-1; clone_size: -; d_call: -; v_call: TRBV12-3/TRBV12-4; cdr3_aa: CASSPRQLTEAYF; cdr3_nt: TGTGCCAGCAGTCCTCGACAGCTCACTGAAGCTTACTTT
j_call: TRBJ2-7; clone_size: few; d_call: TRBD2; v_call: TRBV6-5; cdr3_aa: CASSYLGSGGAGDSEQYF; cdr3_nt: TGTGCCAGCAGTTACCTGGGGAGCGGGGGGGCCGGGGACAGCGAGCAGTACTTC
j_call: TRBJ2-1; clone_size: many; d_call: -; v_call: TRBV29-1; cdr3_aa: CSVSGNEQFF; cdr3_nt: TGCAGCGTTAGCGGCAATGAGCAGTTCTTC
j_call: TRBJ2-1; clone_size: -; d_call: -; v_call: TRBV20-1; cdr3_aa: CSGSPYNEQFF; cdr3_nt: TGCAGTGGCTCCCCCTACAATGAGCAGTTCTTC
j_call: TRBJ2-7; clone_size: -; d_call: TRBD1; v_call: TRBV7-8; cdr3_aa: CASSFLGQGRYEQYF; cdr3_nt: TGTGCCAGCAGCTTTCTGGGACAGGGGCGCTACGAGCAGTACTTC
j_call: TRBJ2-3; clone_size: many; d_call: TRBD2; v_call: TRBV20-1; cdr3_aa: CSATGTSGLDTQYF; cdr3_nt: TGCAGTGCCACCGGGACTAGCGGGCTAGATACGCAGTATTTT
j_call: TRBJ1-2; clone_size: -; d_call: -; v_call: TRBV28; cdr3_aa: CASSPWDGGAPDYGYTF; cdr3_nt: TGTGCCAGCAGTCCCTGGGATGGGGGGGCACCGGATTATGGCTACACCTTC
j_call: TRBJ2-5; clone_size: few; d_call: -; v_call: TRBV20-1; cdr3_aa: CSARDMGMVETQYF; cdr3_nt: TGCAGTGCTAGAGATATGGGGATGGTTGAGACCCAGTACTTC
j_call: TRBJ2-7; clone_size: few; d_call: -; v_call: TRBV5-6; cdr3_aa: CASSGAYEQYF; cdr3_nt: TGTGCCAGCAGCGGCGCCTACGAGCAGTACTTC
j_call: TRBJ2-5; clone_size: many; d_call: TRBD1; v_call: TRBV9; cdr3_aa: CASSVATGSETQYF; cdr3_nt: TGTGCCAGCAGCGTAGCGACAGGGTCGGAGACCCAGTACTTC
j_call: TRBJ1-1; clone_size: -; d_call: -; v_call: TRBV20-1; cdr3_aa: CSAPLQGSGTEAFF; cdr3_nt: TGCAGTGCCCCCCTGCAGGGGTCGGGAACTGAAGCTTTCTTT
j_call: TRBJ2-5; clone_size: -; d_call: -; v_call: TRBV27; cdr3_aa: CASRGSGGTQYF; cdr3_nt: TGTGCCAGCAGGGGGTCGGGCGGGACCCAGTACTTC
j_call: TRBJ2-3; clone_size: -; d_call: TRBD1; v_call: TRBV11-3; cdr3_aa: CASSSPDRGTDTQYF; cdr3_nt: TGTGCCAGCAGCTCGCCGGACAGGGGCACAGATACGCAGTATTTT
j_call: TRBJ2-1; clone_size: -; d_call: -; v_call: TRBV11-2; cdr3_aa: CASSLEGTGSPYNEQFF; cdr3_nt: TGTGCCAGCAGCTTAGAAGGTACGGGGAGTCCTTACAATGAGCAGTTCTTC
j_call: TRBJ2-7; clone_size: -; d_call: -; v_call: TRBV18; cdr3_aa: CASSPPSRFPFFF; cdr3_nt: TGTGCCAGCTCACCACCGAGCCGCTTCCCCTTCTTCTTC
j_call: TRBJ1-2; clone_size: -; d_call: -; v_call: TRBV5-1; cdr3_aa: CASSLVPNFAGVDYGYTF; cdr3_nt: TGCGCCAGCAGCTTGGTTCCCAACTTTGCGGGGGTTGACTATGGCTACACCTTC
j_call: TRBJ2-1; clone_size: -; d_call: TRBD1; v_call: TRBV6-1; cdr3_aa: CASSNRGHEQFF; cdr3_nt: TGTGCCAGCAGTAACAGGGGGCATGAGCAGTTCTTC
j_call: TRBJ2-7; clone_size: -; d_call: TRBD1; v_call: TRBV29-1; cdr3_aa: CSVERAGGTGGSYEQYF; cdr3_nt: TGCAGCGTTGAAAGGGCAGGGGGCACAGGGGGGTCCTACGAGCAGTACTTC
j_call: TRBJ2-5; clone_size: many; d_call: -; v_call: TRBV20-1; cdr3_aa: CSAAGEETQYF; cdr3_nt: TGCAGTGCAGCAGGGGAAGAGACCCAGTACTTC
j_call: TRBJ2-7; clone_size: -; d_call: -; v_call: TRBV12-3/TRBV12-4; cdr3_aa: CASSPRQAYEQYF; cdr3_nt: TGTGCCAGCAGTCCTCGACAGGCCTACGAGCAGTACTTC
j_call: TRBJ2-7; clone_size: -; d_call: TRBD1; v_call: TRBV6-1; cdr3_aa: CASRGGQGYEQYF; cdr3_nt: TGTGCCAGCAGGGGGGGACAGGGGTATGAGCAGTACTTC
j_call: TRBJ1-2; clone_size: -; d_call: TRBD1; v_call: TRBV12-3/TRBV12-4; cdr3_aa: CASSIQGAYGYTF; cdr3_nt: TGTGCCAGCAGTATACAGGGGGCGTATGGCTACACCTTC
j_call: TRBJ1-1; clone_size: many; d_call: -; v_call: TRBV7-7; cdr3_aa: CASSSEGRDTEAFF; cdr3_nt: TGTGCCAGCAGCTCGGAAGGGAGGGACACTGAAGCTTTCTTT
j_call: TRBJ2-7; clone_size: few; d_call: -; v_call: TRBV28; cdr3_aa: CASNPPDLVYEQYF; cdr3_nt: TGTGCCAGCAACCCTCCTGACTTGGTCTACGAGCAGTACTTC
j_call: TRBJ2-5; clone_size: -; d_call: -; v_call: TRBV12-3/TRBV12-4; cdr3_aa: CASSSTGRRETQYF; cdr3_nt: TGTGCCAGCAGTTCCACTGGTAGGCGGGAGACCCAGTACTTC
j_call: TRBJ2-3; clone_size: few; d_call: -; v_call: TRBV4-3; cdr3_aa: CASSQDRRLVQDTQYF; cdr3_nt: TGCGCCAGCAGCCAAGATAGGAGACTTGTACAAGATACGCAGTATTTT
j_call: TRBJ1-5; clone_size: -; d_call: -; v_call: TRBV12-3/TRBV12-4; cdr3_aa: CASSLGQVHQPQHF; cdr3_nt: TGTGCCAGCAGTTTAGGACAGGTACATCAGCCCCAGCATTTT
j_call: TRBJ2-1; clone_size: many; d_call: -; v_call: TRBV2; cdr3_aa: CASGGSTVYNEQFF; cdr3_nt: TGTGCCAGCGGGGGATCGACTGTATACAATGAGCAGTTCTTC
j_call: TRBJ2-4; clone_size: few; d_call: -; v_call: TRBV10-3; cdr3_aa: CAISDLGIRNIQYF; cdr3_nt: TGTGCCATCAGTGATCTCGGGATAAGAAACATTCAGTACTTC
j_call: TRBJ2-1; clone_size: -; d_call: -; v_call: TRBV6-2/TRBV6-3; cdr3_aa: CASSSLTRGQFF; cdr3_nt: TGTGCCAGCAGTTCTTTGACTAGAGGGCAGTTCTTC
j_call: TRBJ2-5; clone_size: -; d_call: TRBD1; v_call: TRBV5-1; cdr3_aa: CASGRGDRGLETQYF; cdr3_nt: TGCGCCAGCGGCCGGGGGGACAGGGGGCTTGAGACCCAGTACTTC
j_call: TRBJ1-6; clone_size: few; d_call: -; v_call: TRBV5-5; cdr3_aa: CASSFSGNSPLHF; cdr3_nt: TGTGCCAGCAGCTTTTCAGGGAATTCACCCCTCCACTTT
j_call: TRBJ2-1; clone_size: -; d_call: -; v_call: TRBV29-1; cdr3_aa: CSVPDGSSSYNEQFF; cdr3_nt: TGCAGCGTCCCAGACGGGTCCTCTTCCTACAATGAGCAGTTCTTC
j_call: TRBJ2-1; clone_size: -; d_call: -; v_call: TRBV24-1; cdr3_aa: CATSDPEGMTYNEQFF; cdr3_nt: TGTGCCACCAGTGATCCAGAGGGTATGACCTACAATGAGCAGTTCTTC
j_call: TRBJ2-1; clone_size: -; d_call: TRBD2; v_call: TRBV4-2; cdr3_aa: CASSQGGRVYNEQFF; cdr3_nt: TGTGCCAGCAGCCAAGGTGGGAGGGTCTACAATGAGCAGTTCTTC
j_call: TRBJ2-7; clone_size: -; d_call: -; v_call: TRBV5-6; cdr3_aa: CASSLLGGGGRHEQYF; cdr3_nt: TGTGCCAGCAGCCTGCTGGGGGGCGGAGGACGCCACGAGCAGTACTTC
j_call: TRBJ2-3; clone_size: -; d_call: -; v_call: TRBV21-1; cdr3_aa: CASSRGLCGRAKTDTQYF; cdr3_nt: TGTGCCAGCAGCAGGGGTTTGTGTGGGAGGGCCAAGACAGATACGCAGTATTTT
j_call: TRBJ1-1; clone_size: -; d_call: TRBD1; v_call: TRBV20-1; cdr3_aa: CSAPKGALNTEAFF; cdr3_nt: TGCAGTGCTCCCAAGGGGGCGTTGAACACTGAAGCTTTCTTT
j_call: TRBJ1-2; clone_size: -; d_call: -; v_call: TRBV25-1; cdr3_aa: CASSSQAGGYTF; cdr3_nt: TGTGCCAGCAGTTCACAGGCCGGGGGCTACACCTTC
j_call: TRBJ2-7; clone_size: few; d_call: -; v_call: TRBV28; cdr3_aa: CASNRRDTYEQYF; cdr3_nt: TGTGCCAGCAATAGACGAGACACCTACGAGCAGTACTTC
j_call: TRBJ1-1; clone_size: -; d_call: TRBD1; v_call: TRBV5-1; cdr3_aa: CASSPLRTGKNTEAFF; cdr3_nt: TGCGCCAGCAGCCCGCTAAGGACAGGGAAGAACACTGAAGCTTTCTTT
j_call: TRBJ2-5; clone_size: many; d_call: TRBD2; v_call: TRBV9; cdr3_aa: CASSPHSGGQETQYF; cdr3_nt: TGTGCCAGCAGCCCACACTCGGGGGGGCAGGAGACCCAGTACTTC